The T cell receptor (beta chain) under discussion was sequenced for a study of blood T cell repertoires in COVID-19. Study at large: COVID-19 samples collected from the United States, Italy and Spain covered acute and convalescent phases. In each case, the material was cDNA or gDNA derived from T cells, B-cell-depleted T cells, or PBMCs.

Study processing details: Quantification of nucleated cells was approximated via reference gene primer amplification. Generated by immunoSEQ multiplex PCR, the TCRdb table keeps only in-frame clones and is missing some. V and J calls and clone size are as listed in that table; D and trimming were resolved from the DNA. The data contain about 110,000 clones, 60% to 85% of them seen just once; the ten biggest clones take up roughly 4%. The CDR3 is 14 residues long. V lost 4 bases, J lost 3 bases, and 12 bases lay in between. Germline CDR1 and CDR2: SNHLY and FYNNEI. The V call is TRBV2, the J call TRBJ1-2, with D possibly TRBD1 on 6 matching bases. Material: peripheral blood. The source is a human donor in a cohort sampled during active or convalescent COVID-19. The CDR3 DNA sequence: TGTGCCAGCAGTGGCAGGGGTGCTCACTATGGCTACACCTTC. Residues: CASSGRGAHYGYTF.